Detailed here is one T cell receptor beta chain. Its antigen is still unknown. Trimming pared 0 bases from V and 7 bases from J, leaving 16 bases between. The CDR3 extends over 15 amino acids. Germline assignment: CDR1 SGHNT and CDR2 YYREEE (reference sequence). This specimen belongs to a study of radiotherapy plus CTLA-4 blockade in lung cancer. Study as a whole: Disease control reached approximately 29%, with objective responses in under 20%.

Overall study findings and caveats: TCR clones from tumors expanded in blood after radiotherapy plus ipilimumab.

Data came from immunoSEQ multiplex PCR; TCRdb stores just in-frame clones and leaves some out. Counted here are 90,000 or so clones, 83% occurring once; the ten biggest clones make up 0.65% to 1%. Focal radiation plus CTLA-4 blockade with ipilimumab was given to patients with chemo-refractory metastatic non-small-cell lung cancer. This sample comprised peripheral blood, obtained from a patient treated with radiotherapy plus ipilimumab. The sequence derives from a human donor with non-small cell lung cancer who had stable disease on radiotherapy plus ipilimumab. V usage is TRBV5-4 and J usage is TRBJ2-5; D unresolved. Written as DNA, the CDR3 is TGTGCCAGCAGCTTGGAGGCTACCCTCCCCGGGACCCAGTACTTC. Its translation: CASSLEATLPGTQYF.